This TCR beta chain was identified in a study of blood T cell repertoires in COVID-19. At the level of the study: PBMCs, B-cell-depleted T cells, or T cells provided the cDNA or gDNA that made up the material.

In the original workflow: Amplification from reference gene primers served as the basis for estimated nucleated cell counts. Data came from immunoSEQ multiplex PCR; TCRdb stores just in-frame clones and leaves some out. V and J calls and clone size come straight from that table; D and trimming were deduced from the DNA. The sample lists 61,000 or so clones, 88% occurring once. This TCR was recovered from a woman older than 75 with active COVID-19. Source material: peripheral blood.

The CDR3 bases are TGTGCCAGCAGTGAAGGGGCTAGCGGGGGCAATGAGCAGTTCTTC. This translates into CASSEGASGGNEQFF. The V gene is TRBV6-1, the J gene TRBJ2-1, with 10 positions matching TRBD2. The CDR3 consists of 15 residues. Germline CDR1 and CDR2: MNHNS and SASEGT. Unmatched junction bases numbered 3, after V lost 1 base and J lost 6 bases.